Listed below are T cell receptor beta chains from one sample, sequenced in a study of T cell responses to AZD1222 COVID-19 vaccine. This table comes from immunoSEQ multiplex PCR, and its TCRdb copy is limited to in-frame clones, with some not included. The repertoire includes under 200,000 clones, roughly 92% of them detected once, and 1.6% sits in the top ten. Here the sequenced sample was peripheral blood, taken on day 0 of AZD1222 vaccination. Every receptor here comes from an adult in good health. Each CDR3 is given with its conserved first and last residue. A D gene is named only where the DNA matches it firmly. Part of the rows lack a size; the others show once, few, many or a class for expanded clones.

j_call cdr3_length d_call clone_size v_call cdr3_nt cdr3_aa
TRBJ2-1 16 TRBD1 NA TRBV11-2 TGTGCCAGCAGCTTAGCCAGGACAGGGGGGCGTACTGAGCAGTTCTTC CASSLARTGGRTEQFF
TRBJ2-2 14 NA NA TRBV3-1/TRBV3-2 TGTGCCAGCAGCCCCAGGAGGGACACCGGGGAGCTGTTTTTT CASSPRRDTGELFF
TRBJ2-5 14 NA NA TRBV2 TGTGCCAGCAGTGTTCGCCGGGTAGGAGAGACCCAGTACTTC CASSVRRVGETQYF
TRBJ1-2 16 NA NA TRBV18 TGTGCCAGCTCACCACTGCGGGCAGGGGTCGACTATGGCTACACCTTC CASSPLRAGVDYGYTF
TRBJ1-5 16 TRBD1 NA TRBV24-1 TGTGCCACCAGTGATTTTGACAGGGGAGGCAATCAGCCCCAGCATTTT CATSDFDRGGNQPQHF
TRBJ2-7 14 TRBD1 NA TRBV11-2 TGTGCCAGCAGCTCCAGACAGGGAAGAGGCGAGCAGTACTTC CASSSRQGRGEQYF
TRBJ2-5 14 NA NA TRBV5-4 TGTGCCAGCAGCTTGAGGGGGAGACGGGAGACCCAGTACTTC CASSLRGRRETQYF
TRBJ1-1 16 TRBD1 once TRBV19 TGTGCCAGTAGTAGGGGGACAGGGATGATGGGGACTGAAGCTTTCTTT CASSRGTGMMGTEAFF
TRBJ1-1 15 NA NA TRBV4-1 TGCGCCAGCAGCCCTAGGACAGTTATGAACACTGAAGCTTTCTTT CASSPRTVMNTEAFF
TRBJ1-5 15 NA NA TRBV9 TGTGCCAGCAGCGTAGGTTATAGTTACAATCAGCCCCAGCATTTT CASSVGYSYNQPQHF
TRBJ1-1 13 NA once TRBV7-2 TGTGCCAGCAGCTTGACCAGGGGCCGTGAAGCTTTCTTT CASSLTRGREAFF
TRBJ1-1 12 NA NA TRBV19 TGTGCCAGTAGTCCTTTGTCTTCTGAAGCTTTCTTT CASSPLSSEAFF
TRBJ1-2 14 NA NA TRBV2 TGTGCCAGCAGTGATTATCCCGGGTTAGGAGGCTACACCTTC CASSDYPGLGGYTF
TRBJ2-2 20 TRBD2 NA TRBV10-1 TGCGCCAGCAGTGGGGGACTAGCGGGGGTTTTCGCCACTCCCGCGTGTAAGCTGTTTTTT CASSGGLAGVFATPACKLFF
TRBJ1-2 11 NA NA TRBV20-1 TGCAGTGCTGGGATGGACTATGGCTACACCTTC CSAGMDYGYTF
TRBJ1-6 14 NA NA TRBV16 TGTGCCAGCAGCCAATTGCCTTTCAATTCACCCCTCCACTTT CASSQLPFNSPLHF
TRBJ2-3 18 TRBD2 NA TRBV24-1 TGTGCCACCAGTGATTTCCCCGTGGCGCTCCCGGGGGGTGATACGCAGTATTTT CATSDFPVALPGGDTQYF
TRBJ1-2 13 TRBD1 NA TRBV2 TGTGCCAGCAGTGATTACAGGGGTGGTGGCTACACCTTC CASSDYRGGGYTF
TRBJ1-2 13 NA NA TRBV7-2 TGTGCCAGCAGCTCATACACGAGTGATGGCTACACCTTC CASSSYTSDGYTF
TRBJ1-6 16 TRBD1 once TRBV10-2 TGCGCCAGCAGTCAGGACAGGGGTTCCTATAATTCACCCCTCCACTTT CASSQDRGSYNSPLHF
TRBJ2-1 15 TRBD1 NA TRBV6-5 TGTGCCAGCAGTTACTCCGACAGGGGCCCCAATGAGCAGTTCTTC CASSYSDRGPNEQFF
TRBJ2-7 13 NA NA TRBV11-1 TGTGCCAGCAGCTTAGGGGGGCTCTACGAGCAGTACTTC CASSLGGLYEQYF
TRBJ1-4 15 NA once TRBV5-1 TGCGCCAGCAGCTCCCTGGTCGGCCGTAATGAAAAACTGTTTTTT CASSSLVGRNEKLFF
TRBJ2-1 13 NA NA TRBV7-2 TGTGCCAGCAGCCTTAGGATGGTAGAAGGGCAGTTCTTC CASSLRMVEGQFF
TRBJ1-5 14 NA NA TRBV5-1 TGCGCCAGCAGTTGGGGAGTCGGGAATCAGCCCCAGCATTTT CASSWGVGNQPQHF
TRBJ2-3 14 NA NA TRBV5-5 TGTGCCAGCAGCTTCCTTACTTACACAGATACGCAGTATTTT CASSFLTYTDTQYF
TRBJ1-3 13 NA NA TRBV19 TGTGCCAGTAGTAGGACGCCTGGAAACACCATATATTTT CASSRTPGNTIYF
TRBJ2-7 15 NA NA TRBV14 TGTGCCAGCAGCCAAGAAAACAGGGTGAACTACGAGCAGTACTTC CASSQENRVNYEQYF
TRBJ1-2 18 NA once TRBV27 TGTGCCAGCAGCGATGGGCGTATCGACAGGCCAACTAACTATGGCTACACCTTC CASSDGRIDRPTNYGYTF
TRBJ2-3 14 TRBD2 NA TRBV30 TGTGCCTGGAGTCGTAGCGGGGGCACAGATACGCAGTATTTT CAWSRSGGTDTQYF
TRBJ1-4 15 NA NA TRBV19 TGTGCCAGTAGGCTACAGGCCCCAACTAATGAAAAACTGTTTTTT CASRLQAPTNEKLFF